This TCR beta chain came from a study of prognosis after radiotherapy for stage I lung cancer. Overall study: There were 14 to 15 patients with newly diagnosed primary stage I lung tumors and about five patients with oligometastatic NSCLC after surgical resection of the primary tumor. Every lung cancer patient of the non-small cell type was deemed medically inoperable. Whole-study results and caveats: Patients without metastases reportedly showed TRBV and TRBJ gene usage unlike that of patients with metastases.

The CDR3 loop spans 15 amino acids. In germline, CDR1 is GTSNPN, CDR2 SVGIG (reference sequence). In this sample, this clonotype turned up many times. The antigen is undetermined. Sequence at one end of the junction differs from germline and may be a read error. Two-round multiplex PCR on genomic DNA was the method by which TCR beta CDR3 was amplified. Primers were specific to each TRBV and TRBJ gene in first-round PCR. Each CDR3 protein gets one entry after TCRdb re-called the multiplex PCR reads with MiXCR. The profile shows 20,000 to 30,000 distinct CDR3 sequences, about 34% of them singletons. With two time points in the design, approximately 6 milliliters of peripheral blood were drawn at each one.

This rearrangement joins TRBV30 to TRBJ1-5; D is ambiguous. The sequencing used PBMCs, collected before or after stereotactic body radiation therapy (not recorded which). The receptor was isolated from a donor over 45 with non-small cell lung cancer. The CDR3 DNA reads TGTGCCTGGAGTAATATCAGATATAGCTATCAGCCCCAGCATTTT. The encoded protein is CAWSNIRYSYQPQHF.